The present T cell receptor beta chain was sequenced within a study of cytomegalovirus exposure and HLA in healthy donors listed by TCRdb under 2017. The study in broad terms: In an earlier analysis of 450 to 750 of the donors, about 260 Gb of sequence data and roughly 100 million unique TCR beta sequences from about 190 million T cells were reported. The study was designed to test whether signatures of past pathogen exposure could be identified by cataloging public T cell receptors. Every discovery cohort repertoire had been produced on one sequencing platform. Roughly 300 gigabases of sequencing data and 70 million to 95 million unique TCR sequences made up an early release that covered fewer than 650 HLA-typed donors. Typing coverage varied by locus: roughly 620-630 donors for A, B, C, DRB1 and DQB1; under 550 for DQA1; more than 600 for DPA1; 450 to 480 for DPB1. In the later analysis, no new phenotypic data were used to find candidate immune exposures; instead, reliance was placed on TCR beta sequences and their occurrence across donors. Donor age, sex, ethnicity and CMV serostatus were compiled alongside the repertoire data. A later genetic analysis used genome-wide SNP genotypes for about three fifths of the roughly 700 donors, treating that subset as a discovery cohort. Across around 400 genotyped donors of the cohort, an average of approximately 220,000 unique TCR beta nucleotide sequences per donor were sequenced, and 15% to 20% of those sequences were non-productive. An earlier analysis of several hundred of the donors used high-throughput TCR beta sequencing to judge whether each TCR beta V gene segment behaved as functional or pseudogenic. The study used immunosequencing to profile the T cell repertoires of 666 subjects and linked those repertoires to cytomegalovirus serostatus. About 5 DR-DQ haplotypes were handled as single units for association and clustering, since linkage in the cohort was strong. To predict cytomegalovirus infection status, the study brought together high-throughput TCR immunosequencing, statistical association of individual TCRs with disease status, and machine learning. Of the 350 to 450 genotyped donors, about 80% fell in the genetic ancestry cluster associated with self-reported Caucasian donors. In addition to the first cohort of 650 to 750 subjects, a separate validation cohort of 120 different subjects was used. In a later analysis, previously published TCR beta repertoires from several hundred donors were re-analyzed and high-resolution HLA genotyping was added so that TCR occurrence patterns could be studied. HLA typing covered class I and class II loci at four-digit resolution. Findings and caveats that apply to the study as a whole: When HLA alleles, especially DR and DQ, strongly co-occurred, TCR associations were difficult to assign to individual alleles. According to the authors, the approach could potentially be generalized to other disease states and immunological phenotypes. Compared with the approximately 670-donor mean, donors in an Asian-associated ancestry cluster had fewer N-insertions in productive TCRs, according to a later genetic analysis. In a later analysis, HLA-associated TCR beta chains showed more clonal expansion and lower generation probabilities than non-associated chains that were equally common. In the study, 164 TCR beta chains were listed as associated with cytomegalovirus. Immune exposure information for the cohort was limited to CMV serostatus. The classifier was reported to diagnose cytomegalovirus status with high specificity and sensitivity in both the original cohort and the validation cohort. The sequencing pipeline was judged likely to have produced a cluster of highly shared sequence variants as a technical artifact. A later analysis associated around 16,000 TCR beta sequences with specific HLA alleles at a false discovery rate of 0.05. Correlated functional status among segregating V segments might reflect linkage disequilibrium, but an unknown experimental factor could not be ruled out. The cohort was sequenced for TCR beta chains only, and without alpha or paired-chain data the features that could be detected were limited. In a later analysis, the rate of TCR association differed among HLA loci, with DRB1 alleles having the most associated TCRs and HLA-C alleles having the fewest. In vitro tests confirmed that a few of the cytomegalovirus-associated TCR beta chains recognize cytomegalovirus antigens. Because HLA typing was unavailable for some donors at each locus, only the typed subset was used in association tests. Across donors, most TCR sequences were observed very rarely, whereas some public TCRs were present in many individuals. Some IMGT-functional V segments, including TRBV6-2 and TRBV6-3, could not be distinguished by the 87-base-pair reads and were therefore excluded. According to a later analysis, most CMV-associated TCR beta chains appeared to be HLA-restricted, and the HLA associations seemed to be driven largely by CMV exposure. Sequencing depth was assumed to be roughly uniform across donors in the presence/absence analyses, though that assumption may not hold. In an earlier analysis of 587 of the donors, most TCR beta V segments appeared in productive rearrangements about 87% or about 30% of the time, broadly matching IMGT annotations. A further reported finding was that TCR beta sequences accurately predicted the HLA-A and HLA-B alleles for most subjects in the first cohort. V-gene and J-gene trimming of TCR beta chains was associated with a missense DCLRE1C variant in a later genetic analysis, and the association was replicated in an independent cohort. Several of the top co-occurrence clusters appeared to be linked to parvovirus B19, influenza, CMV and Epstein-Barr virus, according to a later analysis. The earlier analysis of 587 of the donors excluded roughly 17 rarely observed V segments, including chromosome 9 orphons, because counts were too low.

In total, 666 healthy bone marrow donors made up the cohort. At the time of sampling, every cohort member was nominally healthy, though immune exposures that went unrecorded were likely present. The donor tested CMV seronegative and was one of the 352 seronegative cohort members. Every donor gave a peripheral blood sample, and the peripheral blood mononuclear cells from that sample were used for TCR beta sequencing. Genomic DNA extraction from the blood cell samples was performed with the Qiagen DNeasy Blood Extraction Kit. The method behind the library was the immunoSEQ multiplex PCR assay. A mixture of 60 forward primers for TCR Vbeta segments and 13 reverse primers for TCR Jbeta segments was used in the multiplex PCR. Amplification of the CDR3 region of rearranged TCR beta genes was performed with a multiplex PCR assay on genomic DNA. On the Illumina HiSeq System, the amplified TCR beta libraries were sequenced as 87-base-pair reads. The original pipeline was this. In a later analysis, some 80 million unique TCR beta chains were counted across the roughly 610 repertoires, and roughly 11 million of these chains were shared by at least two donors. A nearest-neighbor algorithm error-corrected the raw reads and collapsed the reads into unique sequences, merging closely related sequences to remove PCR and sequencing errors. CDR3 sequences were aligned to IMGT reference sequences to assign V, D and J gene segments. For a sequence to be retained, at least a six-nucleotide match to both a V gene segment and a J gene segment was required. Rearrangements were classified as productive when the CDR3 lacked stop codons and remained in frame with V and J, and all other rearrangements were classified as non-productive. Following IMGT convention, CDR3 was defined as the stretch from the second conserved V-encoded cysteine to the conserved J-encoded phenylalanine. Sequences without an unambiguous match to a single V gene segment were excluded from the earlier analysis of approximately 560 of the donors. An earlier analysis of some 500 of the donors classified V segments as functional when productive rearrangements were above 56.7% and as segregating when the standard deviation between donors was above 5%. A statistical classification framework was developed to diagnose cytomegalovirus status using the catalog of TCR beta chain sequences. In a later analysis, TCR nucleotide sequences were compared against IMGT/GENE-DB human TR gene sequences so that V and J genes could be assigned. The TCRdist pipeline was used in a later analysis to assign CDR3 sequences and most-parsimonious VDJ recombination scenarios. A later analysis defined each TCR beta chain by its CDR3 amino acid sequence plus V-gene family, and excluded reads lacking a unique V-gene family. As a way to deal with suspected cross-contamination and a sequencing artifact, a later analysis dropped hundreds of nucleotide sequences that were highly shared and had low generation probability. In a later analysis, a clonal expansion index was calculated for each public chain from normalized within-repertoire ranks of inferred template counts. A later analysis computed generation probabilities with a VDJ recombination model fitted to out-of-frame rearrangements, and checked the results against IGoR. In a later analysis, hypergeometric tests were used to score TCR-TCR, TCR-HLA and TCR-CMV co-occurrence, with a repertoire-size bias correction applied to TCR pairs. In a later analysis, false discovery rates were estimated by permuting HLA or CMV assignments 20 times. A later analysis grouped co-occurring TCRs with DBSCAN, adding TCRdist sequence similarity when clustering within HLA-allele-positive subsets. Co-occurrence clustering excluded repertoires with fewer than 30,000 or more than 120,000 public chains, plus five with anomalous nucleotide sharing. Entries here come from immuneACCESS through TCRdb and include only in-frame sequences with V and J called. Some clones fail to appear in such tables; in the studies checked, an unresolved V gene covers under half of the shortfall, and the cause of the remainder is unknown. V and J calls and clone size are given by that table; D and trimming were obtained from the DNA. Here the sample has 95,000 to 130,000 clones; around 10% occur a single time. Approximately 3% of the sample belongs to the ten largest clones.

From its cysteine to its phenylalanine, the CDR3 spans 16 amino acids. Just CDR3 DNA is preserved here, 48 bases in frame from base 1. Per the germline V gene, SGHRS is the CDR1 and YFSETQ is the CDR2. V ends up 4 bases short and J 3 bases short, with an unmatched junction base count of 9. This clone was picked up a small number of times. Its cognate antigen has yet to be identified. Nothing much larger sits one base from this clone, and base qualities are not available. The chain is made from TRBV5-1 and TRBJ2-3; 9 of the junction bases match TRBD1. The receptor comes from a young man in good health and CMV-seronegative. The sequencing sample was made of PBMCs. Here the CDR3 is given as CASSVGGQGGTDTQYF. The nucleotide sequence is TGCGCCAGCAGCGTGGGGGGACAGGGTGGAACAGATACGCAGTATTTT.